The 24 T cell receptor beta chains reported below all come from one sample, sequenced in a study of patients and donors after allogeneic stem cell transplantation. Each CDR3 protein gets one entry after TCRdb re-called the RT-PCR reads with MiXCR. The sample carries tens of thousands of distinct CDR3 sequences, 26% recorded once. Input material: blood, either unsorted or a sorted T cell fraction (not recorded which). The origin of the receptors is a human donor who was either an allogeneic HSCT recipient or a stem cell or donor lymphocyte infusion donor (not recorded which). It is not recorded whose cells these are; they may come from a transplant donor.

The chain links TRBV7-3 to TRBJ2-3; 10 nucleotides align to TRBD2. Germline CDR1 and CDR2: SGHTA and FQGTGA. The junction had 6 bases not matched to a gene; V was cut back by 2 bases and J by 4 bases. The CDR3 extends over 16 amino acids. In DNA, the CDR3 is TGTGCCAGCAGCTTAGGGAGCGGGGGGGCCCCAGATACGCAGTATTTT. This translates into CASSLGSGGAPDTQYF.

This clonotype has a handful of counts. This CDR3 reads CASSLAATGYGYTF. As DNA, the CDR3 is TGCGCCAGCAGCTTGGCCGCGACGGGCTATGGCTACACCTTC. The chain joins TRBV5-1 to TRBJ1-2; D is ambiguous. The length of the CDR3 is 14 residues. With 0 bases removed from V and 4 bases from J, the gap between germline ends came to 10 bases. Germline loops: CDR1 SGHRS, CDR2 YFSETQ. Full variable domain (remainder filled in from reference TRBV5-1 and TRBJ1-2): KAGVTQTPRYLIKTRGQQVTLSCSPISGHRSVSWYQQTPGQGLQFLFEYFSETQRNKGNFPGRFSGRQFSNSRSEMNVSTLELGDSALYLCASSLAATGYGYTFGSGTRLTVV.

V gene TRBV20-1 combines with J gene TRBJ1-1; D unresolved. Between the trimmed V and J ends, which lost 4 bases and 3 bases, there was a span of 15 bases. This CDR3 contains 14 residues. The germline V gene has CDR1 DFQATT and CDR2 SNEGSKA (reference sequence). Here the CDR3 reads CSATPTYLDTEAFF. The CDR3 nucleotides are TGCAGTGCTACCCCTACCTACCTGGACACTGAAGCTTTCTTT.

On this clonotype itself: Given a much more abundant clone one base away, this may be a read error. This chain links TRBV12-3 or TRBV12-4 with TRBJ1-1; D is possibly TRBD1 (5 bases). This CDR3 contains 13 residues. The CDR3 loop reads CASSRQLNTGAFF. The CDR3 nucleotides read TGTGCCAGCAGTCGACAGTTGAACACTGGAGCTTTCTTT.

The chain carries TRBV5-1 and TRBJ2-7; TRBD2 matches at 7 bases. This CDR3 spans 15 amino acids. J lost 0 bases, V lost 5 bases, and 8 bases had no gene match. Germline-derived CDR1 and CDR2 are SGHRS and YFSETQ. The CDR3, as DNA: TGCGCCAGCAGTATCCTCGGGGGGAGCTCCTACGAGCAGTACTTC. Residues: CASSILGGSSYEQYF.

This clonotype was counted a single time. The J gene is TRBJ2-7, the V gene TRBV6-1; no reliable D call. Trimming shortened V by 9 bases and J by 2 bases, and 5 bases separated the two germline ends. CDR1 MNHNS and CDR2 SASEGT come from the germline V gene. The CDR3 has 10 residues. The CDR3 protein is CARVTYEQYF. In nucleotides, the CDR3 is TGTGCCAGAGTTACCTACGAGCAGTACTTC.

The chain combines TRBV9 with TRBJ2-5; 7 bases map to TRBD1. CDR3 length: 16 residues. The ends lost 0 bases at V and 2 bases at J; junction bases unmatched: 7. Germline V gives CDR1 SGDLS, CDR2 YYNGEE. CDR3 sequence reads: CASSVVPTGLQETQYF. The CDR3 DNA sequence: TGTGCCAGCAGCGTAGTTCCGACAGGGTTACAAGAGACCCAGTACTTC.

The V and J genes are TRBV6-5 and TRBJ2-7; D gene uncertain. The germline CDR1 and CDR2 sequences are MNHEY and SVGAGI. The V end was cut by 0 bases, the J end by 9 bases, with 15 bases between. The CDR3 spans 14 residues. CDR3 coding DNA: TGTGCCAGCAGTTACTCGAAGGTTGATCTGATGCAGTACTTC. Its translation is CASSYSKVDLMQYF.

This clonotype was observed a handful of times. The V call is TRBV11-2, the J call TRBJ1-2, with D perhaps matching TRBD1 (5 bases). CDR1 SGHAT and CDR2 FQNNGV come from the germline V gene. The V end was cut by 3 bases, the J end by 4 bases, with 15 bases between. The CDR3 totals 15 residues. Written as DNA, the CDR3 is TGTGCCAGCAGCTTCCCAGGGCACGGGGCCTATGGCTACACCTTC. Translation gives CASSFPGHGAYGYTF.

The CDR3 bases are TGCAGCGGGAGCAAGTACACCGGGGAGCTGTTTTTT. Protein product: CSGSKYTGELFF. This sequence joins TRBV29-1 and TRBJ2-2, with D hard to call. The V gene's germline CDR1 is SQVTM and CDR2 ANQGSEA. V dropped 7 bases and J dropped 3 bases, with 9 bases sitting between them. The CDR3 is 12 amino acids.

The genes are TRBV20-1 and TRBJ1-5; the D is unclear. This CDR3 is 12 amino acids long. Germline CDR1 reads DFQATT; CDR2 reads SNEGSKA (reference sequence). V was shortened by 8 bases and J by 2 bases, with 10 bases between the two germline ends. CDR3 bases: TGCAGTTCTTCACGGGGCAATCAGCCCCAGCATTTT. Its translation is CSSSRGNQPQHF.

The rearrangement joins TRBV5-1 to TRBJ1-1, with D perhaps matching TRBD1 (6 bases). V was clipped by 4 bases and J by 3 bases, with 13 bases between them. Germline V gives CDR1 SGHRS, CDR2 YFSETQ. There are 14 residues in the CDR3. CDR3 bases: TGCGCCAGCAGCGTCCGCAGGGGTGACACTGAAGCTTTCTTT. It is translated as CASSVRRGDTEAFF. The whole variable domain, remainder taken from reference TRBV5-1 and TRBJ1-1, is KAGVTQTPRYLIKTRGQQVTLSCSPISGHRSVSWYQQTPGQGLQFLFEYFSETQRNKGNFPGRFSGRQFSNSRSEMNVSTLELGDSALYLCASSVRRGDTEAFFGQGTRLTVV.

This clonotype was observed a handful of times. The genes are TRBV20-1 and TRBJ2-3, with 7 bases matching TRBD1. The CDR3 is made up of 14 amino acids. V was clipped by 1 base and J by 1 base; unmatched bases: 2. Germline CDR1 and CDR2: DFQATT and SNEGSKA (reference sequence). The CDR3 reads CSARVGQGTDTQYF. The CDR3, as DNA: TGCAGTGCTAGAGTCGGACAGGGCACAGATACGCAGTATTTT.

The chain carries TRBV29-1 and TRBJ1-2, with D possibly matching TRBD1 (5 bases). Trimming removed 7 bases at V and 10 bases at J, with 16 bases between. This CDR3 is built from 11 residues. Germline V CDR1 and CDR2: SQVTM, ANQGSEA. CDR3 protein: CSAGNLADYTF. CDR3 nucleotides: TGCAGCGCAGGGAACCTCGCTGACTACACCTTC.

This chain connects TRBV5-1 to TRBJ2-7; D may be TRBD1 (5 bases). The V and J ends lost 0 bases and 1 base respectively, with 8 bases between them. The CDR3 is made up of 14 amino acids. Germline V gene lookup returns CDR1 SGHRS and CDR2 YFSETQ. The chain's CDR3 is CASSLGQSSYEQYF. CDR3 in DNA: TGCGCCAGCAGCTTGGGACAGTCATCCTACGAGCAGTACTTC.

The genes are TRBV5-1 and TRBJ1-5, with 9 bases identical to TRBD1. In germline, CDR1 is SGHRS, CDR2 YFSETQ. This CDR3 comprises 14 residues. Germline trimming cut 2 bases from V and 7 bases from J; bases unmatched to any gene: 4. The CDR3 bases are TGCGCCAGCAGCTTCACAGGGGGCCACCAGCCCCAGCATTTT. Encoded protein: CASSFTGGHQPQHF.

The rearrangement links TRBV5-6 to TRBJ1-2, with D maybe TRBD1 (6 bases). The germline V gene encodes CDR1 SGHDT and CDR2 YYEEEE. V gave up 1 base and J gave up 3 bases, with 10 bases separating them. The CDR3 runs 14 residues. CDR3 nucleotides: TGTGCCAGCAGCTTGTCGCGGACAGACTATGGCTACACCTTC. This sequence encodes CASSLSRTDYGYTF.

This clonotype was counted only a few times. The chain couples TRBV3-1 to TRBJ2-5; 10 bases match TRBD2. Germline lookup yields CDR1 LGHDT and CDR2 YNNKEL (reference sequence). The CDR3 length is 15 residues. Unmatched junction bases numbered 4, after V lost 1 base and J lost 5 bases. DNA of the CDR3: TGTGCCAGCAGCCAAGCAAGGGGACTAGCGGAGACCCAGTACTTC. This encodes CASSQARGLAETQYF.

This rearrangement joins TRBV12-5 to TRBJ2-2; weak D call: TRBD2 (6 bases). Trimming pared 0 bases from V and 0 bases from J, leaving 11 bases between. CDR3 size: 17 residues. Germline-derived CDR1 and CDR2 are LGHNT and FRNRAP. The CDR3 protein is CASGLVRAGSNTGELFF. Here the CDR3 DNA reads TGTGCTAGTGGTTTGGTACGGGCGGGGTCGAACACCGGGGAGCTGTTTTTT.

A few counts support this clonotype. The chain joins TRBV21-1 to TRBJ2-3; TRBD1, the table's D call, lacks a check against the DNA. TRBV21-1 counts as a pseudogene. CDR3 length equals 17 residues. The CDR3 loop is CASSTFAGGGAADTQYF. The CDR3 bases are TGTGCCAGCAGCACCTTTGCCGGAGGGGGCGCAGCAGATACGCAGTATTTT.

There are a few counts of this clonotype. The V call is TRBV12-3 or TRBV12-4, the J call TRBJ1-1, with TRBD1 identical over 9 bases. The CDR3 length is 15 residues. V lost 7 bases and J lost 6; bases outside the gene matches: 12. CDR3 nucleotide sequence: TGTGCCAGCAAGGGCCGGACAGGGGTATTTTCTGAAGCTTTCTTT. Protein: CASKGRTGVFSEAFF.

This sequence joins TRBV15 and TRBJ2-7, with unresolved D. In germline, CDR1 is LNHNV, CDR2 YYDKDF (reference sequence). The CDR3 has 15 amino acids. The V end lost 0 bases, the J end lost 4 bases, and 13 bases lay between the germline ends. The CDR3 here is CATSRDRASLYEQYF. The CDR3 nucleotides read TGTGCCACCAGCAGAGACCGGGCCAGTCTTTACGAGCAGTACTTC. The complete variable domain, with remaining parts taken from reference TRBV15 and TRBJ2-7, reads DAMVIQNPRYQVTQFGKPVTLSCSQTLNHNVMYWYQQKSSQAPKLLFHYYDKDFNNEADTPDNFQSRRPNTSFCFLDIRSPGLGDTAMYLCATSRDRASLYEQYFGPGTRLTVT.

J is TRBJ1-1 and V is TRBV29-1, with D possibly TRBD1 on 5 matching bases. V was clipped by 7 bases and J by 1 base, with 13 bases between them. CDR1 and CDR2 (germline): SQVTM, ANQGSEA. CDR3 length: 13 residues. CDR3 in DNA: TGCAGCGCTGGATCGGGGGGGAACACTGAAGCTTTCTTT. This translates into CSAGSGGNTEAFF. The full variable domain, completed using reference TRBV29-1 and TRBJ1-1, is SAVISQKPSRDICQRGTSLTIQCQVDSQVTMMFWYRQQPGQSLTLIATANQGSEATYESGFVIDKFPISRPNLTFSTLTVSNMSPEDSSIYLCSAGSGGNTEAFFGQGTRLTVV.

This clonotype was seen more than once but under ten times. V usage is TRBV6-5 and J usage is TRBJ1-5; D unclear. The V end lost 4 bases, the J end lost 0 bases, and 7 bases lay between the germline ends. CDR1 and CDR2 from the germline V gene are MNHEY and SVGAGI. This CDR3 is built from 14 residues. In nucleotides, the CDR3 is TGTGCCAGCAGTTCACTGTATAGCAATCAGCCCCAGCATTTT. It translates to CASSSLYSNQPQHF.